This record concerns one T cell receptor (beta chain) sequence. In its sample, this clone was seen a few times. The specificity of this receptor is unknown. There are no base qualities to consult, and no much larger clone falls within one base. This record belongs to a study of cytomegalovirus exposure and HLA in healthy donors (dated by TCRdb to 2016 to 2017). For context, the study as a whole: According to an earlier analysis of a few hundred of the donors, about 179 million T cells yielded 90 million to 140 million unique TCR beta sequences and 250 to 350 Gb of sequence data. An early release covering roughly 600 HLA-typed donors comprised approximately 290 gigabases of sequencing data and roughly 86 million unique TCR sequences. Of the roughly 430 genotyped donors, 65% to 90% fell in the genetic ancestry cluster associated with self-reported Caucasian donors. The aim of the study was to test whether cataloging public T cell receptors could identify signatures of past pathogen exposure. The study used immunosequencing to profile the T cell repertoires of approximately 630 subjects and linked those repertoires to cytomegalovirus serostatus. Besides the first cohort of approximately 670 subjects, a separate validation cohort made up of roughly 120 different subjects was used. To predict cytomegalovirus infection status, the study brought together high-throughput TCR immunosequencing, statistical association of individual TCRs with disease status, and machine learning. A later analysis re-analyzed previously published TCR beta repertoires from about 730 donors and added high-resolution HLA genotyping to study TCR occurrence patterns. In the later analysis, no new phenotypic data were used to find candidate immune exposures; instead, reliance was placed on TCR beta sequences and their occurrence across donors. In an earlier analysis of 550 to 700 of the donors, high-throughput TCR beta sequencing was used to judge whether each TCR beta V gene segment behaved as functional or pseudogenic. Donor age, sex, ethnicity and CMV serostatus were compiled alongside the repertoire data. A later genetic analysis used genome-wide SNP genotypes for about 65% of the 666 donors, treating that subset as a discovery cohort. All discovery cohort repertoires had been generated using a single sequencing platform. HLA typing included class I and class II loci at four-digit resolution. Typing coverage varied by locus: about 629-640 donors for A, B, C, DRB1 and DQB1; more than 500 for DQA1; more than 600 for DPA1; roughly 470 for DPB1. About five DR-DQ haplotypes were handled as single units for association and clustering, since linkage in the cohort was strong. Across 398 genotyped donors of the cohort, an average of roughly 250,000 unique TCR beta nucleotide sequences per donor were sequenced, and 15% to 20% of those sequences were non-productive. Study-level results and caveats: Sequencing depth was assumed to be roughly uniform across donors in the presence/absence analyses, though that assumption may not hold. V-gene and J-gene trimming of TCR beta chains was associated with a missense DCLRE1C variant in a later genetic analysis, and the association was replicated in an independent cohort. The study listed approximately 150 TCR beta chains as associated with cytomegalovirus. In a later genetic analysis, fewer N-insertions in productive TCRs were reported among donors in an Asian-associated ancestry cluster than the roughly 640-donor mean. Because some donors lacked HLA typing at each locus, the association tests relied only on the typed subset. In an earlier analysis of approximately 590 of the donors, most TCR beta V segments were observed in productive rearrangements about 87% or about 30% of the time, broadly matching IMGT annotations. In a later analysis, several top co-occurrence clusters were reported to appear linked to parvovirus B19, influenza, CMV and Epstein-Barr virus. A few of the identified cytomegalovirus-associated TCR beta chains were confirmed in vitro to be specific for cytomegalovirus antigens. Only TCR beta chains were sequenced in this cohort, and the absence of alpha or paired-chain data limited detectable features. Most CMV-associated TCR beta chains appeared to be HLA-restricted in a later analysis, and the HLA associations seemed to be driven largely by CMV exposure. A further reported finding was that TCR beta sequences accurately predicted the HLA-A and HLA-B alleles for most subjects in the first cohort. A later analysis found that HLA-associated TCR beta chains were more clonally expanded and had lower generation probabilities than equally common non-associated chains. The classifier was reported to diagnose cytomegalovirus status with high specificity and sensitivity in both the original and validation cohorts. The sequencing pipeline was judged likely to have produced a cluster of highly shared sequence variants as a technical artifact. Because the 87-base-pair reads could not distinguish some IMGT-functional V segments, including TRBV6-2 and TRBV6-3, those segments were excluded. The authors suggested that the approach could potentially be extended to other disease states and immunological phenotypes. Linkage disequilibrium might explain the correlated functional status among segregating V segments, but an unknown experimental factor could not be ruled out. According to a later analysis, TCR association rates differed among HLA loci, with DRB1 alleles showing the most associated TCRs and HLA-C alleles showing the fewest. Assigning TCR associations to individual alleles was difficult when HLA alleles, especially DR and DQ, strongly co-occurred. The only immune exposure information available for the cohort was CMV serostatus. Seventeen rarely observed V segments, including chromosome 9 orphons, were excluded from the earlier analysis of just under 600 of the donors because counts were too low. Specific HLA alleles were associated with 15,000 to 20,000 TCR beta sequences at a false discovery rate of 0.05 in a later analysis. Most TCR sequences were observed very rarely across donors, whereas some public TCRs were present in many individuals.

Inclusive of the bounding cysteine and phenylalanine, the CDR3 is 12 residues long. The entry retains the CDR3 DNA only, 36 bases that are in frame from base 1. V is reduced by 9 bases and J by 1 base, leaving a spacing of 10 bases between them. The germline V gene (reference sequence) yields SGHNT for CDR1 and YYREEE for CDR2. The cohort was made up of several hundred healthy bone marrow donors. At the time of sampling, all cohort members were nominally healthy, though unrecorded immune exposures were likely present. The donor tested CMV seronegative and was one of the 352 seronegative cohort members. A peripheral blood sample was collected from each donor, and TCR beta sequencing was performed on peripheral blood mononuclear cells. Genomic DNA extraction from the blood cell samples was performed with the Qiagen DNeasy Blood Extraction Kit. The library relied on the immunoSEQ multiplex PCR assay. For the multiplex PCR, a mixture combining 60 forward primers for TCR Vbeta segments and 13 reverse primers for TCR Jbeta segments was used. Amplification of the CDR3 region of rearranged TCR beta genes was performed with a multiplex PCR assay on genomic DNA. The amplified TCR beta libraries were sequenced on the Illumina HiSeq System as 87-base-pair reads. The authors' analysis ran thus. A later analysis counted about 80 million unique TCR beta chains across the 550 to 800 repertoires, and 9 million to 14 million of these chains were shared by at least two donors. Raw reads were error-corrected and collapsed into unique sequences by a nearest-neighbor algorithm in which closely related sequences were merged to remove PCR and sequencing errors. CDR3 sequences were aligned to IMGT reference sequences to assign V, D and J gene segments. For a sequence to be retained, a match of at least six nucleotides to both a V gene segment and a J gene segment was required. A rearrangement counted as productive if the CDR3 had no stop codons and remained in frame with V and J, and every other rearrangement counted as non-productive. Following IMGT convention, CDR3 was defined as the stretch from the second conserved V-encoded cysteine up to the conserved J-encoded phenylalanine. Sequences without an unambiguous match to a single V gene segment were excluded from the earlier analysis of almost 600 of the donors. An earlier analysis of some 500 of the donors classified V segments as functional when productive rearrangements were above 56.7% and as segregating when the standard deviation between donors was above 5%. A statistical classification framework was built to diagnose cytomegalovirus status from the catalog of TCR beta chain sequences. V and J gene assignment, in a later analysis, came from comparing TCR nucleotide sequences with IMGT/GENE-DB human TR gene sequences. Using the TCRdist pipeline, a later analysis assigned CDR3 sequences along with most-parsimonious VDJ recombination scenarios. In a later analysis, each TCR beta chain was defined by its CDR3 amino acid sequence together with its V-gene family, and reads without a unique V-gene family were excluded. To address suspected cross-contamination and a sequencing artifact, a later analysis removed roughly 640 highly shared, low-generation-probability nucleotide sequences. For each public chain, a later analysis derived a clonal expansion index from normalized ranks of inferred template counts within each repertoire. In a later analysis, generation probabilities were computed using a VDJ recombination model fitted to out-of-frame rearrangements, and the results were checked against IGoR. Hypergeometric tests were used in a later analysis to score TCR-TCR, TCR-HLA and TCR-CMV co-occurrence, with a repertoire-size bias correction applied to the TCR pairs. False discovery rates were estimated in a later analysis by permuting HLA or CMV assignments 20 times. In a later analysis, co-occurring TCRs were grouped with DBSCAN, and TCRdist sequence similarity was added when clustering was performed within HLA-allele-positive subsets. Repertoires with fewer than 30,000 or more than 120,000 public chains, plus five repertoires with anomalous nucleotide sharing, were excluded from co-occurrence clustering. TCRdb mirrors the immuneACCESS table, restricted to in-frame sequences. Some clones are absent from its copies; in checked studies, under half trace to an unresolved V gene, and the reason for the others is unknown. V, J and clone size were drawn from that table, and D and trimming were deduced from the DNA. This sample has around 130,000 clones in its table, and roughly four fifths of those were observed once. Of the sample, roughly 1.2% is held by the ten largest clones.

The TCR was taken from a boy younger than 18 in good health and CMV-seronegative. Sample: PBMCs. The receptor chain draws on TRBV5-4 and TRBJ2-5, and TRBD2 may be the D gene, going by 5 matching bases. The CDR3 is CATRGPQETQYF. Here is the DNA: TGTGCCACGAGAGGGCCCCAAGAGACCCAGTACTTC.